This T cell receptor beta chain was found in a study of blood T cells in healthy people across ages. Study results and limitations: CMV status of donors was not determined, possibly confounding expanded clonotype changes.

A second PCR, run for roughly 7 to 11 cycles, used a sample-barcoded 5' primer plus a J-beta primer mix. CDR3-containing paired-end reads numbering at least 2.5 million came from each sample. A single record per CDR3 protein comes from TCRdb applying MiXCR to the 5' RACE reads. The sample has roughly 1,300,000 distinct CDR3 sequences, around 59% seen once. Every sample gave at least 5.5 micrograms of total RNA when it was extracted. Trimming removed 7 bases from V and 0 bases from J, with 7 bases in between. The CDR3 has 12 amino acids. Germline V lookup: CDR1 SQVTM, CDR2 ANQGSEA. Remarks on this clonotype: Its antigen is as yet unknown.

Sequenced sample: blood. V is TRBV29-1 and J is TRBJ2-1; no firm D call. This clonotype originated in a man between 18 and 29 years old in good health. The CDR3 loop reads CSGGSSYNEQFF. Here the CDR3 DNA reads TGCAGCGGGGGAAGCTCCTACAATGAGCAGTTCTTC.